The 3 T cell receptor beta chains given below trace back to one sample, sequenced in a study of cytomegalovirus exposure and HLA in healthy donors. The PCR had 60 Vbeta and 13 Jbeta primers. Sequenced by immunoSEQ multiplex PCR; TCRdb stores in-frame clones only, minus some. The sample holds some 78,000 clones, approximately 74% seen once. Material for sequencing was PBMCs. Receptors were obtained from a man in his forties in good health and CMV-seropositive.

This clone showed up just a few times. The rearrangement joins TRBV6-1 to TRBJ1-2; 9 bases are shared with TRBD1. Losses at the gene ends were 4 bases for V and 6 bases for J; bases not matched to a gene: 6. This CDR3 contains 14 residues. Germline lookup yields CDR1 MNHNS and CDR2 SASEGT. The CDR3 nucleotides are TGTGCCAGCAGTGGTACCACAGGGGGCGATGGCTACACCTTC. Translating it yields CASSGTTGGDGYTF.

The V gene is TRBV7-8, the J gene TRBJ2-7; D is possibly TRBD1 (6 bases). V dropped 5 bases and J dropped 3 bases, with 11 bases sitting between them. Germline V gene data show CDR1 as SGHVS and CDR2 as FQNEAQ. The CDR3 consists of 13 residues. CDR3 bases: TGTGCCAGCAGCCACAGGGTTTTCTACGAGCAGTACTTC. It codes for CASSHRVFYEQYF.

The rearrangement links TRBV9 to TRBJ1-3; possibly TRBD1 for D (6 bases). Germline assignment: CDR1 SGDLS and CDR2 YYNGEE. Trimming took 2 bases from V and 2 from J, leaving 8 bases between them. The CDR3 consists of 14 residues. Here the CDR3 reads CASSVRQAGNTIYF. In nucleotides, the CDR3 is TGTGCCAGCAGCGTTCGACAGGCTGGAAACACCATATATTTT.